One and the same sample provided the 8 T cell receptor beta chains below, sequenced in a study of T cell changes during pregnancy in multiple sclerosis. Assay: immunoSEQ multiplex PCR; the TCRdb copy retains only in-frame clones and omits some. The table has around 67,000 clones, around 90% seen once. Sequencing used peripheral blood, obtained after pregnancy. All receptors derive from a female donor in good health, enrolled as a control in a pregnancy study.

CDR3 nucleotides: TGCAGCGTCGTGGGCCCTCACGAGCAGTACTTC. Protein sequence: CSVVGPHEQYF. The V and J genes are TRBV29-1 and TRBJ2-7, with D uncertain. The CDR3 extends over 11 amino acids. The germline gives CDR1 SQVTM, CDR2 ANQGSEA. V lost 6 bases and J lost 5, with 11 bases in between.

V usage is TRBV6-5 and J usage is TRBJ2-1, with a possible D match to TRBD2 (5 bases). CDR3 size: 15 residues. The V gene's germline CDR1 is MNHEY and CDR2 SVGAGI. Trimming took off 5 bases at V and 10 bases at J, with 21 bases between the two ends. The CDR3 sequence: CASSPPDGSPGEQFF. DNA for the CDR3: TGTGCCAGCAGTCCCCCGGACGGTTCCCCGGGAGAGCAGTTCTTC.

This rearrangement joins TRBV5-5 to TRBJ2-7; possible D gene TRBD1, 6 bases. Germline CDR1 reads SGHKS; CDR2 reads YYEKEE (reference sequence). The V end was cut by 1 base, the J end by 3 bases, with 8 bases between. CDR3 size: 13 residues. The CDR3 here is CASSLRQVYEQYF. CDR3 DNA sequence: TGTGCCAGCAGCTTGAGACAGGTCTACGAGCAGTACTTC.

This clone was detected a few times. The J gene is TRBJ1-1, the V gene TRBV7-9, with 7 bases matching TRBD1. The CDR3 covers 12 residues. Germline V CDR1 and CDR2: SEHNR, FQNEAQ (reference sequence). V lost 8 bases to trimming and J lost 3 bases; unmatched junction nucleotides: 3. In DNA, the CDR3 is TGTGCCAGCGCGGACAGGTACACTGAAGCTTTCTTT. Amino acid sequence: CASADRYTEAFF. Supplemented by reference TRBV7-9 and TRBJ1-1, the full variable domain reads DTGVSQNPRHKITKRGQNVTFRCDPISEHNRLYWYRQTLGQGPEFLTYFQNEAQLEKSRLLSDRFSAERPKGSFSTLEIQRTEQGDSAMYLCASADRYTEAFFGQGTRLTVV.

This chain uses TRBV14 with TRBJ2-7, with 9 bases aligning to TRBD2. J was trimmed by 0 bases and V by 1 base; bases with no gene match: 4. Per germline, CDR1 SGHDN and CDR2 FVKESK. CDR3 length: 16 amino acids. The CDR3 loop reads CASSQVGSGGSYEQYF. CDR3 sequence (DNA): TGTGCCAGCAGCCAAGTGGGTAGCGGGGGCTCCTACGAGCAGTACTTC.

The gene calls are TRBV9 and TRBJ1-4, with a weak D call TRBD1 (5 bases). Looked up from germline, CDR1 is SGDLS and CDR2 is YYNGEE. The V end was cut by 0 bases, the J end by 7 bases, with 7 bases between. The CDR3 contains 13 residues. CDR3: CASSVERGEKLFF. CDR3 nucleotides: TGTGCCAGCAGCGTAGAAAGGGGTGAAAAACTGTTTTTT.

The chain combines TRBV9 with TRBJ1-5, with D perhaps matching TRBD1 (5 bases). The V end lost 6 bases, the J end lost 4 bases, and 17 bases lay between the germline ends. The V gene's germline CDR1 is SGDLS and CDR2 YYNGEE. CDR3 length: 15 residues. CDR3 residues: CASTPGETLNQPQHF. The CDR3 region has the DNA TGTGCCAGCACCCCGGGGGAAACCCTGAATCAGCCCCAGCATTTT. Together with reference TRBV9 and TRBJ1-5, the CDR3 gives the full variable domain: DSGVTQTPKHLITATGQRVTLRCSPRSGDLSVYWYQQSLDQGLQFLIQYYNGEERAKGNILERFSAQQFPDLHSELNLSSLELGDSALYFCASTPGETLNQPQHFGDGTRLSIL.

V usage is TRBV2 and J usage is TRBJ2-7, with 9 bases fitting TRBD2. There are 14 residues in the CDR3. V was clipped by 4 bases and J by 2 bases; unmatched bases: 3. The germline V gene encodes CDR1 SNHLY and CDR2 FYNNEI. The CDR3 nucleotides are TGTGCCAGCAGTGTCCTAGCGGGGACCTACGAGCAGTACTTC. Its translation: CASSVLAGTYEQYF. Filled out from reference TRBV2 and TRBJ2-7, the complete variable domain reads EPEVTQTPSHQVTQMGQEVILRCVPISNHLYFYWYRQILGQKVEFLVSFYNNEISEKSEIFDDQFSVERPDGSNFTLKIRSTKLEDSAMYFCASSVLAGTYEQYFGPGTRLTVT.